The sample holds many counts of the clone carrying this T cell receptor beta chain. Regarding time point: sample taken at primary tumor resection. Whole RNA, isolated from tumor, nontumor lung or frozen PBMC, was sequenced without prior sorting. Via MiXCR, TCRdb re-called the 5' RACE reads, giving one row per CDR3 protein. The sample contains about 12,000 distinct CDR3 sequences, 5.5% to 8% of which appear only once. The data derive from a study of spatial heterogeneity in lung cancer. This clonotype was obtained from a male donor with early-stage non-small cell lung cancer. The sample consisted of normal lung tissue next to the tumor, taken at surgery.

Here the CDR3 DNA reads TGTGCCAGCAGCTTAGGGGGAGGGTTAGAGACAGATACGCAGTATTTT. Residues: CASSLGGGLETDTQYF. The rearrangement links TRBV7-2 to TRBJ2-3, with 7 bases identical to TRBD2. CDR3 length: 16 residues. Germline V CDR1 and CDR2: SGHTA, FQGNSA. Trimming took 1 base from V and 3 from J; bases not matched to a gene: 7.